These 27 T cell receptor beta chains were sequenced from one sample in a study of tumor-infiltrating lymphocytes in glioblastoma multiforme. Multiple V-beta primers and a C-beta primer amplified TCRB from RNA. Each CDR3 protein is one row after TCRdb ran MiXCR on the multiplex PCR reads. The data show some 14,000 distinct CDR3 sequences, with over 55% seen just once and roughly 49% held by the top ten. Sequencing was performed on brain tumor tissue. The origin of the receptors is a male donor with glioblastoma.

The gene calls are TRBV20-1 and TRBJ2-1; maybe TRBD1 (5 bases). CDR1 is DFQATT and CDR2 is SNEGSKA in the germline V gene (reference sequence). CDR3 length equals 13 residues. The DNA of the CDR3 is TGCAGGCCCGGCATAGATTCAGGGAATGAGCAGTTCTTC. Protein sequence: CRPGIDSGNEQFF.

This clonotype has ten or more counts. The chain has TRBV21-1 and TRBJ2-3; the listed D gene, TRBD2, was not tested against the DNA. TRBV21-1 is shown as a pseudogene. The CDR3 runs to 14 residues. The CDR3: CASSIRATTDTQYF. CDR3 DNA: TGTGCCAGCAGCATACGGGCCACCACAGATACGCAGTATTTT.

This clonotype was seen a single time. This chain uses TRBV20-1 with TRBJ1-3; D is unclear. Germline V CDR1 and CDR2: DFQATT, SNEGSKA (reference sequence). The germline V and J ends were trimmed by 6 bases and 4 bases, with 16 bases remaining between them. The CDR3 sequence is 14 residues long. CDR3 amino acids: CSARSGVAGNTIYF. In DNA, the CDR3 is TGCAGTGCCCGTTCCGGAGTAGCGGGAAACACCATATATTTT.

The chain links TRBV5-8 to TRBJ2-5, with 11 bases that match TRBD2. The CDR3 sequence is 17 residues long. With 4 bases clipped from V and 5 bases from J, the junction kept 13 bases outside the gene matches. Germline V CDR1 and CDR2: SGHTS, YDEGEE. The CDR3: CASSRAGTSGPMETQYF. The CDR3 coding sequence is TGTGCCAGCAGCAGAGCAGGGACTAGCGGTCCGATGGAGACCCAGTACTTC.

This clonotype was found a few times. The chain is built from TRBV11-2 and TRBJ2-2, with TRBD2 identical over 8 bases. Germline V gives CDR1 SGHAT, CDR2 FQNNGV. The V gene end was trimmed by 4 bases and the J gene end by 6 bases; junction bases not matched to a gene: 7. This CDR3 spans 15 amino acids. The CDR3 nucleotides read TGTGCCAGCAGCTCCAGCCGGGAGGGAGCCGGGGAGCTGTTTTTT. Translation: CASSSSREGAGELFF.

CDR3 protein: CASSWRVIETQYF. CDR3 DNA: TGTGCCAGCAGCTGGAGGGTAATAGAGACCCAGTACTTC. The chain is built from TRBV11-2 and TRBJ2-5, with D possibly TRBD2 on 6 matching bases. Germline V gene sequence: CDR1 SGHAT, CDR2 FQNNGV. The CDR3 extends over 13 amino acids. V lost 4 bases and J 4 bases, leaving 10 bases between the germline ends.

This chain uses TRBV4-1 with TRBJ2-5; TRBD2 matches at 15 bases. CDR1 is MGHRA, CDR2 YSYEKL, per germline. V trimming: 4 bases; J trimming: 5 bases; junction bases outside the gene matches: 11. The CDR3 is 18 amino acids. CDR3 region: CASSPGLAGGIVVETQYF. The CDR3 region has the DNA TGCGCCAGCAGCCCGGGACTAGCGGGAGGAATTGTCGTGGAGACCCAGTACTTC.

V gene TRBV11-3 combines with J gene TRBJ2-1; tentative D call: TRBD2 (6 bases). Germline CDR1 reads SGHNT; CDR2 reads YENEEA. V dropped 5 bases and J dropped 9 bases, with 14 bases sitting between them. The CDR3 consists of 13 residues. CDR3 residues: CASSPDGGGEQFF. DNA for the CDR3: TGTGCCAGCAGCCCCGACGGGGGAGGTGAGCAGTTCTTC.

This clonotype is medium-sized by share. J is TRBJ2-3 and V is TRBV12-3 or TRBV12-4; TRBD2 aligns across 8 bases. Trimming took 2 bases from V and 2 from J; bases not matched to a gene: 3. The CDR3 contains 15 residues. In DNA form, the CDR3 reads TGTGCCAGCAGTTTACGGGGGGGGTACACAGATACGCAGTATTTT. It is translated as CASSLRGGYTDTQYF.

In this sample, this clonotype turned up a few times. This sequence joins TRBV6-1 and TRBJ2-3, with 11 bases fitting TRBD2. With 6 bases clipped from V and 7 bases from J, the junction kept 9 bases outside the gene matches. The CDR3 contains 15 residues. CDR1 is MNHNS and CDR2 is SASEGT in the germline V gene. In DNA, the CDR3 is TGTGCCAGCAGAGCGACTAGCGGGACTCGATATACGCAGTATTTT. Protein product: CASRATSGTRYTQYF.

To note about this clonotype: Sequence at one end of the junction differs from germline and may be a read error. Here the CDR3 reads CASSSSGDMQYF. The CDR3 DNA reads as TGTGCCAGCAGTTCATCAGGAGATATGCAGTATTTT. This chain uses TRBV11-3 with TRBJ2-3, with D uncertain. Germline V gene lookup returns CDR1 SGHNT and CDR2 YENEEA. This CDR3 is 12 amino acids long.

V is TRBV11-1 and J is TRBJ2-1, with TRBD2 matching 7 bases. The germline V gene has CDR1 SGHAT and CDR2 FQDESV (reference sequence). This CDR3 has 15 residues. Trimming took 3 bases from V and 3 from J; bases not matched to a gene: 5. The CDR3 region is CASSFLAGVYNEQFF. CDR3 DNA sequence: TGTGCCAGCAGCTTTCTGGCGGGAGTCTACAATGAGCAGTTCTTC.

As regards this clonotype: Mismatch with germline at one junction end may stem from a read error. This chain uses TRBV7-9 with TRBJ1-6; D possibly corresponds to TRBD1 (5 bases). The germline V gene encodes CDR1 SEHNR and CDR2 FQNEAQ (reference sequence). The CDR3 spans 17 residues. The CDR3 DNA sequence: TGTGCCAGCAGCCCCTCCGATACCAGAGGGGTACCCTCACCCTTCCACTTT. Protein product: CASSPSDTRGVPSPFHF.

This clonotype came up many times. The chain joins TRBV11-1 to TRBJ2-6; no clear D. The germline V gene has CDR1 SGHAT and CDR2 FQDESV (reference sequence). V lost 3 bases and J 3 bases, leaving 9 bases between the germline ends. The CDR3 runs 15 residues. The CDR3 here is CASSFVTFGANVLTF. The CDR3 bases are TGTGCCAGCAGCTTTGTAACGTTTGGGGCCAACGTCCTGACTTTC.

This clonotype was picked up many times. The chain links TRBV29-1 to TRBJ2-1; D not resolved. Germline V gives CDR1 SQVTM, CDR2 ANQGSEA. The CDR3 runs to 13 residues. Trimming left V 0 bases short and J 9 bases short, with 12 bases between. The CDR3 loop reads CSVEDPSASEQFF. In DNA form, the CDR3 reads TGCAGCGTTGAAGATCCTTCGGCCAGTGAGCAGTTCTTC.

On this clonotype: One junction end does not reproduce the germline sequence, and a read error may be involved. The chain couples TRBV6-1 to TRBJ2-1; D gene uncertain. Germline CDR1 and CDR2: MNHNS and SASEGT. The CDR3 totals 15 residues. The CDR3 protein is CAGSEEAIAYNEQFF. DNA for the CDR3: TGTGCCGGCAGTGAAGAGGCCATAGCATACAATGAGCAGTTCTTC.

This chain joins TRBV11-3 and TRBJ2-7; unclear D gene. V shed 5 bases and J shed 4 bases, with 12 bases lying between them. The length of the CDR3 is 13 residues. Per the germline V gene, CDR1 is SGHNT and CDR2 is YENEEA. The CDR3 is CASSLSMGYEQYF. The CDR3 DNA sequence: TGTGCCAGCAGCCTATCCATGGGTTACGAGCAGTACTTC. Filled out from reference TRBV11-3 and TRBJ2-7, the complete variable domain reads EAGVVQSPRYKIIEKKQPVAFWCNPISGHNTLYWYLQNLGQGPELLIRYENEEAVDDSQLPKDRFSAERLKGVDSTLKIQPAELGDSAVYLCASSLSMGYEQYFGPGTRLTVT.

The chain recombines TRBV20-1 with TRBJ2-3; D call uncertain. The germline V and J ends were trimmed by 0 bases and 6 bases, with 13 bases remaining between them. Germline CDR1 and CDR2: DFQATT and SNEGSKA (reference sequence). The CDR3 is 14 amino acids. The CDR3 region is CSARDGSLGDTQYF. CDR3 DNA: TGCAGTGCTAGAGATGGGTCTTTAGGTGATACGCAGTATTTT.

About this clonotype: Relative to the germline gene, one junction end is altered; a read error may explain this. CDR3 sequence reads: CTSSLGGLGNTIYF. CDR3 coding DNA: TGTACCAGCAGTCTTGGGGGACTTGGAAACACCATATATTTT. The chain is built from TRBV28 and TRBJ1-3; possible D gene TRBD1, 5 bases. There are 14 residues in the CDR3. Germline V gene data show CDR1 as MDHEN and CDR2 as SYDVKM. Combining the CDR3 with reference TRBV28 and TRBJ1-3 gives the whole variable domain DVKVTQSSRYLVKRTGEKVFLECVQDMDHENMFWYRQDPGLGLRLIYFSYDVKMKEKGDIPEGYSVSREKKERFSLILESASTNQTSMYLCTSSLGGLGNTIYFGEGSWLTVV.

This rearrangement joins TRBV4-1 to TRBJ1-6; no clear D gene. The CDR3 runs 15 residues. V lost 10 bases and J 9 bases, leaving 22 bases between the germline ends. Germline CDR1 MGHRA, CDR2 YSYEKL. The CDR3 here is CATQPLASGVSPLHF. DNA for the CDR3: TGCGCCACCCAACCCCTGGCATCTGGGGTTTCACCCCTCCACTTT.

The chain couples TRBV11-2 to TRBJ1-5; D gene ambiguous. The germline CDR1 and CDR2 sequences are SGHAT and FQNNGV. V lost 2 bases to trimming and J lost 6 bases, with 8 bases between them. The CDR3 is 13 amino acids. The CDR3 loop reads CASSLTTGQPQHF. The CDR3 DNA reads as TGTGCCAGCAGCTTAACGACGGGTCAGCCCCAGCATTTT.

Notes on this clonotype: The CDR3 end shows no conserved phenylalanine or tryptophan, and so a read error is likely. This chain uses TRBV20-1 with TRBJ2-7; D remains unclear. CDR3 length: 13 residues. Germline-derived CDR1 and CDR2 are DFQATT and SNEGSKA (reference sequence). The DNA for the CDR3 is TGCAGTGCTAGAGTGGAAGGGCACTACGATCAGTACTTG. Protein sequence: CSARVEGHYDQYL.

With regard to this clonotype: A read error may produce the germline difference seen at one junction end. The genes are TRBV12-3 or TRBV12-4 and TRBJ1-4, with TRBD1 identical over 8 bases. The CDR3 is 14 amino acids. DNA for the CDR3: TGTGCCAGCAGTCCGGGACAGGTTAATGAAAACCTGTTTTTT. Protein: CASSPGQVNENLFF.

The CDR3 is CASSLDRPSRNEQFF. CDR3 DNA sequence: TGTGCCAGCAGCTTGGATCGCCCCTCTCGGAATGAGCAGTTCTTC. The V gene is TRBV5-4, the J gene TRBJ2-1, with unresolved D. The germline CDR1 and CDR2 sequences are SGHNT and YYREEE (reference sequence). Trimming removed 0 bases at V and 7 bases at J, with 14 bases between. The CDR3 has 15 residues.

Of note for this clonotype: As the CDR3 is not closed by the conserved phenylalanine or tryptophan, this likely results from a read error. This rearrangement joins TRBV5-4 to TRBJ2-1, with 9 bases fitting TRBD2. The CDR3 has 15 amino acids. CDR1 and CDR2 (germline): SGHNT, YYREEE (reference sequence). In DNA, the CDR3 is TGCGCCAGCAGACAGGAGGTAGCGGGAGTGGGTGAGCAGTTCCTC. Protein sequence: CASRQEVAGVGEQFL.

This clonotype has only a few counts. This chain joins TRBV5-6 and TRBJ2-7, with 7 bases aligning to TRBD1. Trimming at V came to 4 bases and at J to 6 bases, leaving 13 bases not matched to a gene. This CDR3 has 15 amino acids. CDR1 is SGHDT and CDR2 is YYEEEE in the germline V gene. CDR3 in DNA: TGTGCCAGCAGCATGACAGGGTCTGGTGCCTGCGAGCAGTACTTC. This codes for CASSMTGSGACEQYF.

This clonotype was seen a few times. A read error may account for a junction end that differs from germline. The rearrangement links TRBV11-2 to TRBJ1-1; 9 bases are a match to TRBD1. CDR3 size: 17 residues. Germline CDR1 SGHAT, CDR2 FQNNGV. CDR3 DNA sequence: TGTGCCAGCAGCGCACAGCCGGGACAGGGCGGGAGAACTGAGGCTTTCTTT. Translation gives CASSAQPGQGGRTEAFF.